These 8 T cell receptor beta chains were all obtained from the same sample, sequenced in a study of early T cells in non-severe SARS-CoV-2 infection. TCRdb ran MiXCR on the 5' RACE reads and lists one entry per CDR3 protein. The sample holds roughly 120,000 distinct CDR3 sequences, more than 12% seen once. Sequencing used whole blood. Every receptor here comes from an adult who was a healthcare worker with PCR-confirmed SARS-CoV-2 infection or an uninfected control (not recorded which).

This rearrangement joins TRBV12-3 or TRBV12-4 to TRBJ1-5, with TRBD1 identical over 9 bases. The J segment lost 4 bases and the V segment lost 6 bases, leaving 4 bases of the junction unmatched. This CDR3 has 14 residues. The DNA of the CDR3 is TGTGCCAGCAGCCCCGGGACAGGGAATCAGCCCCAGCATTTT. Translation: CASSPGTGNQPQHF.

The J gene is TRBJ2-3, the V gene TRBV20-1; D assignment may be TRBD1 or TRBD2 (5 bases each). The CDR3 spans 15 residues. With 4 bases removed from V and 0 bases from J, the gap between germline ends came to 14 bases. From germline, CDR1 is DFQATT and CDR2 SNEGSKA (reference sequence). The CDR3 bases are TGCAGTGCTAAGGTCCTGAGGGGTAGCACAGATACGCAGTATTTT. Its translation: CSAKVLRGSTDTQYF.

This clonotype was seen at least ten times. The chain uses TRBV30 and TRBJ1-6; 10 nucleotides agree with TRBD1. The CDR3 covers 14 residues. Germline loops: CDR1 GTSNPN, CDR2 SVGIG (reference sequence). Trimming took 5 bases from V and 8 from J; bases not matched to a gene: 6. The CDR3 region is CAWGTGTGDSPLHF. CDR3 DNA sequence: TGTGCCTGGGGGACCGGGACAGGGGATTCACCCCTCCACTTT.

As for this clonotype: The germline gene is not matched at one end of the junction; a read error may be the cause. The rearrangement uses TRBV18 and TRBJ1-1; no firm D call. There are 13 residues in the CDR3. Germline assignment: CDR1 KGHSH and CDR2 LQKENI. The chain's CDR3 is CASSLDPNTEASF. CDR3 in DNA: TGTGCCAGCTCACTTGACCCGAACACTGAAGCTTCCTTT.

This clonotype appeared a few times. The J gene is TRBJ2-5, the V gene TRBV20-1; no reliable D call. The CDR3 has 12 residues. Trimming left V 6 bases short and J 9 bases short, with 17 bases between. Germline V lookup: CDR1 DFQATT, CDR2 SNEGSKA (reference sequence). The CDR3 sequence: CSALIEDIAQYF. The CDR3 coding sequence is TGCAGTGCACTAATAGAAGATATCGCCCAGTACTTC.

The chain combines TRBV20-1 with TRBJ2-3; D tentatively reads TRBD1 or TRBD2 (5 bases each). Germline-derived CDR1 and CDR2 are DFQATT and SNEGSKA (reference sequence). The CDR3 covers 13 residues. The ends were cut back, 5 bases at V and 3 bases at J, with 12 bases in the middle. The CDR3 DNA reads TGCAGTGCTCCAAGTGGGACGACAGATACGCAGTATTTT. Translating it yields CSAPSGTTDTQYF.

As to this clonotype: One end of the junction varies from germline; a read error may be responsible. The chain recombines TRBV7-2 with TRBJ1-1; D unclear. CDR1 SGHTA and CDR2 FQGNSA come from the germline V gene. The CDR3 sequence is 11 residues long. This CDR3 is CVSRGITEAFF. CDR3 coding DNA: TGTGTCAGCAGAGGGATCACTGAAGCTTTCTTT.

This clonotype has just a few counts. This chain uses TRBV19 with TRBJ2-3; no reliable D call. This CDR3 is 13 amino acids long. Germline assignment: CDR1 LNHDA and CDR2 SQIVND (reference sequence). Trimming pared 3 bases from V and 3 bases from J, leaving 7 bases between. The CDR3 region has the DNA TGTGCCAGTAGTATTGGAGATACAGATACGCAGTATTTT. This gives the protein CASSIGDTDTQYF.